This TCR beta chain originates from a study of blood T cell repertoires in COVID-19. The CDR3 length is 15 residues. The germline gives CDR1 GTSNPN, CDR2 SVGIG (reference sequence). After removal of 8 bases from V and 0 bases from J, the junction contained 10 bases not matched to a gene. Using immunoSEQ multiplex PCR, the repertoire was profiled, and TCRdb retains in-frame clones only, with some absent. Of approximately 210,000 clones in the sample, 85% to 90% were seen once. Sequenced: peripheral blood. The TCR sequence derives from a man aged 18-30 years with active or convalescent COVID-19. The chain recombines TRBV30 with TRBJ2-1, with 7 bases identical to TRBD2. CDR3 nucleotides: TGTGCCCGTTCTCTAGGCGGGAGCTCCTACAATGAGCAGTTCTTC. Protein sequence: CARSLGGSSYNEQFF.